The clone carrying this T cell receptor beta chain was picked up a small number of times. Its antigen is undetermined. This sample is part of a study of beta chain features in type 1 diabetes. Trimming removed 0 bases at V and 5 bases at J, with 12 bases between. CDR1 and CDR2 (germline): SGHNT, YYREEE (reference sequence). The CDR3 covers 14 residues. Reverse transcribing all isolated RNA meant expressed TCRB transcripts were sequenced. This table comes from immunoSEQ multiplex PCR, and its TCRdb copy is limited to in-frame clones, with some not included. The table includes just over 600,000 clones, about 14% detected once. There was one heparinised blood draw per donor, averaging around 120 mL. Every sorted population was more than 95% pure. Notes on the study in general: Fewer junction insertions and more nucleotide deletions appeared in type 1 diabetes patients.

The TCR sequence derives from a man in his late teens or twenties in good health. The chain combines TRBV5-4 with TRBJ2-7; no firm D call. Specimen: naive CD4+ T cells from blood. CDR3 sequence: CASSLGAGLDEQYF. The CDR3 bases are TGTGCCAGCAGCTTGGGTGCCGGGTTGGACGAGCAGTACTTC.